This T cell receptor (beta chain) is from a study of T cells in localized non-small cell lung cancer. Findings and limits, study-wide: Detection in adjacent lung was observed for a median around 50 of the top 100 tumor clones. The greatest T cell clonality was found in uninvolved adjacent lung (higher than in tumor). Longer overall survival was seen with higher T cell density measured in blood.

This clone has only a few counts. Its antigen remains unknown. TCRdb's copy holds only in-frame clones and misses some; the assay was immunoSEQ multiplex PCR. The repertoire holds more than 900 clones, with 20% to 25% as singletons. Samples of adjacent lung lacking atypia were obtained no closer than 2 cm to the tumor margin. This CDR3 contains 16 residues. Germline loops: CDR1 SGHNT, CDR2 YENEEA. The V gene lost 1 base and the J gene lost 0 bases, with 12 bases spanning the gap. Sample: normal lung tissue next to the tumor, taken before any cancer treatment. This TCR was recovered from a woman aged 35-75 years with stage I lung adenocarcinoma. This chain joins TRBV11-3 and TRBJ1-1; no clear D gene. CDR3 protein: CASSLVGGRMNTEAFF. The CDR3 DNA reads TGTGCCAGCAGCTTAGTGGGCGGGAGAATGAACACTGAAGCTTTCTTT.